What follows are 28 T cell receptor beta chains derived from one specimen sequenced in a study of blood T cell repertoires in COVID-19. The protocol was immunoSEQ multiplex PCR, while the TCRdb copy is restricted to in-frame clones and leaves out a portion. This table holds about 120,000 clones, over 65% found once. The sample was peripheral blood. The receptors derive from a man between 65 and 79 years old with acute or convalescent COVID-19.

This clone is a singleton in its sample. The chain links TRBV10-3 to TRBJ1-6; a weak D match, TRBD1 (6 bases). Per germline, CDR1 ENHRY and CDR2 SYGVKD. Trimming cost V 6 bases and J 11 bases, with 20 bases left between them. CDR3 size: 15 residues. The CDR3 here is CAISARGASGAPLHF. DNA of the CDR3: TGTGCCATCAGCGCCCGGGGGGCTAGCGGGGCACCCCTCCACTTT.

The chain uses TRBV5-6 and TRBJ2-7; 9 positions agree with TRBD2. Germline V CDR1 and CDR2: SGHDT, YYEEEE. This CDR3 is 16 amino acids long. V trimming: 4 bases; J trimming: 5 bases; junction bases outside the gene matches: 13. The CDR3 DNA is TGTGCCAGCAGCCAAGTAGGCGGGGGGGCGGAGGACGAGCAGTACTTC. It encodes CASSQVGGGAEDEQYF.

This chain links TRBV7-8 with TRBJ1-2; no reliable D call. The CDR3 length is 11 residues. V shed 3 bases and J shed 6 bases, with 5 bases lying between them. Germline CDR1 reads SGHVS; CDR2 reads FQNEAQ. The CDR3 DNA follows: TGTGCCAGCAGCTTTAGCGATGGCTACACCTTC. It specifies CASSFSDGYTF.

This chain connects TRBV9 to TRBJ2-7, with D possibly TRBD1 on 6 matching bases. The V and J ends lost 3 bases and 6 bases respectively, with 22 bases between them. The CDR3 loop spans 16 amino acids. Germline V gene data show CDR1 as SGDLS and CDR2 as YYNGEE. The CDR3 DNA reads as TGTGCCAGCAGCGAGACCCCCTACCGGGACACCGGCGAGCAGTACTTC. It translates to CASSETPYRDTGEQYF. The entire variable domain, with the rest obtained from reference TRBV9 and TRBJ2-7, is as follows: DSGVTQTPKHLITATGQRVTLRCSPRSGDLSVYWYQQSLDQGLQFLIQYYNGEERAKGNILERFSAQQFPDLHSELNLSSLELGDSALYFCASSETPYRDTGEQYFGPGTRLTVT.

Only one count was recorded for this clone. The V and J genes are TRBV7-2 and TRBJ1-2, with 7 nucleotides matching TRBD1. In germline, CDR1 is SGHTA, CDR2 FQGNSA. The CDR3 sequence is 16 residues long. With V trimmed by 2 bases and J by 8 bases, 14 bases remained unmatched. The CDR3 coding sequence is TGTGCCAGCAGCTTACGCACGGGACAGTACTTGATAGGCTACACCTTC. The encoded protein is CASSLRTGQYLIGYTF.

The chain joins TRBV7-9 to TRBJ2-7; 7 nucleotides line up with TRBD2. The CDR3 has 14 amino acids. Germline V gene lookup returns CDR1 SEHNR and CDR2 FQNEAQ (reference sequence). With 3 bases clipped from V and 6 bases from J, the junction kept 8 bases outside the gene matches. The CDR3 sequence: CASSFPGLSGEQYF. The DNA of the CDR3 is TGTGCCAGCAGCTTTCCGGGACTATCTGGCGAGCAGTACTTC.

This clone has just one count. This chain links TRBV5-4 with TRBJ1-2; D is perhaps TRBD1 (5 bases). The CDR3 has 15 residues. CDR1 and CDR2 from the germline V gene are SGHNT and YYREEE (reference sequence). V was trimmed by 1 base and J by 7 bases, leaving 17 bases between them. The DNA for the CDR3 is TGTGCCAGCAGCTTGTTAGTGGGGGGGAAGCGTGGCTACACCTTC. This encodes CASSLLVGGKRGYTF.

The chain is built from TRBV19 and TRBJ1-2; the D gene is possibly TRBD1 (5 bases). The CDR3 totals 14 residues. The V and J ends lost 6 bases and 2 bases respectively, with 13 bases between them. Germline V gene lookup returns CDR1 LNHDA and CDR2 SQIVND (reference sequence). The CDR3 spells CASRTGSWNYGYTF. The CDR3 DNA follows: TGTGCCAGTAGAACAGGAAGCTGGAACTATGGCTACACCTTC.

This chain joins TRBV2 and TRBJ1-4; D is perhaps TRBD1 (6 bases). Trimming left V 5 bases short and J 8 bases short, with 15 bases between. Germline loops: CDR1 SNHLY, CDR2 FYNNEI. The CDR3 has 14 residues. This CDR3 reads CASSPRGAEEKLFF. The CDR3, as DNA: TGTGCCAGCAGTCCGCGGGGGGCGGAAGAAAAACTGTTTTTT.

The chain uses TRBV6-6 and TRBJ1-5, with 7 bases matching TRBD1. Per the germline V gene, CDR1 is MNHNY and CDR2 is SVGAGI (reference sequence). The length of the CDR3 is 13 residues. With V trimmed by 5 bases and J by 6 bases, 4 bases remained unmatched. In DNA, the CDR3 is TGTGCCAGCAGTCCCACAGGGGTTCAGCCCCAGCATTTT. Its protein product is CASSPTGVQPQHF.

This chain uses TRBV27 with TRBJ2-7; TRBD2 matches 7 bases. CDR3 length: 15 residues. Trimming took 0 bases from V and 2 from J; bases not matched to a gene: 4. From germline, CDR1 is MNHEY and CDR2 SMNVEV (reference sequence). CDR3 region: CASSLSGGLTYEQYF. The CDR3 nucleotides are TGTGCCAGCAGTTTATCGGGAGGGCTCACCTACGAGCAGTACTTC.

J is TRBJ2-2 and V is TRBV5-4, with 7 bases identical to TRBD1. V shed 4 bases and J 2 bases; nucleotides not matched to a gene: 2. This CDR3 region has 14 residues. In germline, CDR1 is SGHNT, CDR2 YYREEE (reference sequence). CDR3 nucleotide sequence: TGTGCCAGCAGCCAGGGGGTCAACACCGGGGAGCTGTTTTTT. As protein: CASSQGVNTGELFF.

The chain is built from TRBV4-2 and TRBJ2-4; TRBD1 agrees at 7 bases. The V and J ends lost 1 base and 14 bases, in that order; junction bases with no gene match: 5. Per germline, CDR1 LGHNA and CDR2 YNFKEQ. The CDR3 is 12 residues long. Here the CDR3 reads CASSQADDREYF. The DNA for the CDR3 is TGTGCCAGCAGCCAAGCAGATGACAGGGAGTACTTC.

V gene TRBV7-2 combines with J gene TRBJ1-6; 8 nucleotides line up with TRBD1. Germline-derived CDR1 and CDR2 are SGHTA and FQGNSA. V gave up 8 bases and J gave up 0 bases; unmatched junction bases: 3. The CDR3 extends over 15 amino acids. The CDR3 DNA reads TGTGCCAGCCGCGACAGGGGCTCCTATAATTCACCCCTCCACTTT. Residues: CASRDRGSYNSPLHF.

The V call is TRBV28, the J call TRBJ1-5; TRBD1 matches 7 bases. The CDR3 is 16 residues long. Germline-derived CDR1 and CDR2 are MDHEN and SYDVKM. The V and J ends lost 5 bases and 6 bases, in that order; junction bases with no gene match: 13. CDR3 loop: CASSPLPQGVSQPQHF. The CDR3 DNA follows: TGTGCCAGCAGTCCACTACCCCAGGGGGTAAGTCAGCCCCAGCATTTT.

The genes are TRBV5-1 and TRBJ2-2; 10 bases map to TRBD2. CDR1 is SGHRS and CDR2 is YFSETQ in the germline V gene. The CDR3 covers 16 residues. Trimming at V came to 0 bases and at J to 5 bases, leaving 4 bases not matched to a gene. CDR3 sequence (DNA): TGCGCCAGCAGCTTGGTGCTAGCGGGAGTAACCGGGGAGCTGTTTTTT. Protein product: CASSLVLAGVTGELFF.

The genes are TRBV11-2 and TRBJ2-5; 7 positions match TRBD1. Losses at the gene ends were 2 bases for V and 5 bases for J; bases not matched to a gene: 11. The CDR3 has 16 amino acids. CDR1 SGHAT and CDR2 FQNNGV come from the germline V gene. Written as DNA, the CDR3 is TGTGCCAGCAGCTTACTTAGCCTAGGGGGCGCGGAGACCCAGTACTTC. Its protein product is CASSLLSLGGAETQYF.

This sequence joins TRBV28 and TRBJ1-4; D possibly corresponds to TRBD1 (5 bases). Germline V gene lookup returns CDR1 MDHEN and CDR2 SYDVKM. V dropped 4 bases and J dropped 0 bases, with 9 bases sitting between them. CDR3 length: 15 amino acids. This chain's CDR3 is CASSSWTSTNEKLFF. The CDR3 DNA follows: TGTGCCAGCAGTTCCTGGACATCAACTAATGAAAAACTGTTTTTT.

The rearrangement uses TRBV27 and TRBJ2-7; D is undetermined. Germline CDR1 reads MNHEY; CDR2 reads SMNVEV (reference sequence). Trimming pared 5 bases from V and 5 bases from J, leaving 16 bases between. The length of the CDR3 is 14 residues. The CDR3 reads CASSPRDFLDEQYF. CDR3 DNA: TGTGCCAGCAGTCCCCGCGACTTCCTCGACGAGCAGTACTTC.

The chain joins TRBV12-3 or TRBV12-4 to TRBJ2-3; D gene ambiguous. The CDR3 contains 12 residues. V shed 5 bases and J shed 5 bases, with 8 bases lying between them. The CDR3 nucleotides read TGTGCCAGCAGTCTCAGGCTAGATACGCAGTATTTT. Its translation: CASSLRLDTQYF.

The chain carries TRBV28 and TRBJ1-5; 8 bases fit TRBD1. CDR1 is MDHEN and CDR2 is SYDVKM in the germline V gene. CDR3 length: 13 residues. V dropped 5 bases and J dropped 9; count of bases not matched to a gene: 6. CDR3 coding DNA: TGTGCCAGCAGTGGGACAGGAGATCGGCCCCAGCATTTT. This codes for CASSGTGDRPQHF.

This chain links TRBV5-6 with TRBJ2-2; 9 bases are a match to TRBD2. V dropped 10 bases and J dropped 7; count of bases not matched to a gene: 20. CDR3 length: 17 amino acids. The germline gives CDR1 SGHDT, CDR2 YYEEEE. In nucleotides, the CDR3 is TGTGCCCGCACCTCATGGGGCGAGCGGGGGGCTTACGGGGAGCTGTTTTTT. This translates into CARTSWGERGAYGELFF.

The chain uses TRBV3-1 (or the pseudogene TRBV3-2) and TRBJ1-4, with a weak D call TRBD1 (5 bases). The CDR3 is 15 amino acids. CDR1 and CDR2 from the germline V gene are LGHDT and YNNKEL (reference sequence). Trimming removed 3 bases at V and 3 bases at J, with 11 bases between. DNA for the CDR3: TGTGCCAGCAGCCACCATGGACAATCTAATGAAAAACTGTTTTTT. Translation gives CASSHHGQSNEKLFF.

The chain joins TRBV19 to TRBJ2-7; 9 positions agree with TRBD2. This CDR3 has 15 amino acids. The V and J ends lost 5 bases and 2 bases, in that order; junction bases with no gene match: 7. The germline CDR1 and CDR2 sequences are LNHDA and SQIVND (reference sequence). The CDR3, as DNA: TGTGCCAGTAGTCTATCTAGCGGGGCCCCCTACGAGCAGTACTTC. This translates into CASSLSSGAPYEQYF.

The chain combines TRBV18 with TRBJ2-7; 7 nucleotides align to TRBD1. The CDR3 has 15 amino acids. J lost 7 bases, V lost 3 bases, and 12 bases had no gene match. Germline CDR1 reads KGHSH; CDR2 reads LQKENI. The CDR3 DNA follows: TGTGCCAGCTCACCTTTGGACAGGTCGATTAGGGAGCAGTACTTC. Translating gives CASSPLDRSIREQYF.

The CDR3 nucleotides read TGTGCCAGCAGCAAGGGCCTTTTTAAACAGGGAGTCGCTTTCTTT. Translation: CASSKGLFKQGVAFF. The chain joins TRBV13 to TRBJ1-1, with a weak D call TRBD1 (6 bases). Germline V gene lookup returns CDR1 PRHDT and CDR2 FYEKMQ (reference sequence). V was shortened by 5 bases and J by 11 bases, with 24 bases between the two germline ends. There are 15 residues in the CDR3. Combining the CDR3 with reference TRBV13 and TRBJ1-1 gives the whole variable domain AAGVIQSPRHLIKEKRETATLKCYPIPRHDTVYWYQQGPGQDPQFLISFYEKMQSDKGSIPDRFSAQQFSDYHSELNMSSLELGDSALYFCASSKGLFKQGVAFFGQGTRLTVV.

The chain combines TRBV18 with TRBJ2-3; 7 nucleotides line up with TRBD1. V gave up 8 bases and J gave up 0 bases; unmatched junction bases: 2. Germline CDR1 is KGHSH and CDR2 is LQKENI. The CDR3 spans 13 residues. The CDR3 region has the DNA TGTGCCAGCGGGACAGCTAGCACAGATACGCAGTATTTT. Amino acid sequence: CASGTASTDTQYF.

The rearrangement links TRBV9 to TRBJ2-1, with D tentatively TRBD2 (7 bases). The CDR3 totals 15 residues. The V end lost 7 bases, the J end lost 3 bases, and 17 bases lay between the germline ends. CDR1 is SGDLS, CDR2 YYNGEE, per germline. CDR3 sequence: CASRPPGGHYNEQFF. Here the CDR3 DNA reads TGTGCCAGCCGCCCCCCGGGGGGCCACTACAATGAGCAGTTCTTC.